Following are 24 T cell receptor beta chains from one sample sequenced in a study of human T cells and chemical hapten exposure. The time point here: patch test 1, 2 weeks after DPC sensitization. Treatment specified: therapeutic diphenylcyclopropenone sensitization with weekly scalp DPC. Each CDR3 protein is one row after TCRdb ran MiXCR on the RACE reads. Here the sample spans approximately 350,000 distinct CDR3 sequences, 5.5% to 8% being singletons. This specimen consisted of whole blood, obtained in connection with sensitization to the hapten diphenylcyclopropenone (DPC). Source of these receptors: a woman aged 18-29 years with alopecia areata. Some clones in this sample may be carry-over from other donors' samples.

This clonotype appeared many times. V and J are TRBV9 and TRBJ2-3; 7 positions match TRBD1. Germline-derived CDR1 and CDR2 are SGDLS and YYNGEE. Unmatched junction bases numbered 9, after V lost 3 bases and J lost 5 bases. The CDR3 runs 15 residues. As DNA, the CDR3 is TGTGCCAGCAGCGCAACAGGGGATTTTGGAGATACGCAGTATTTT. Amino acids: CASSATGDFGDTQYF.

In this sample, this clonotype turned up many times. This chain connects TRBV24-1 to TRBJ2-1; maybe TRBD2 (5 bases). Germline-derived CDR1 and CDR2 are KGHDR and SFDVKD. V was cut by 1 base and J by 6 bases, with 12 bases left in between. The CDR3 is made up of 15 amino acids. As DNA, the CDR3 is TGTGCCACCAGTGATTTTTTAACTGGAGGCAATGAGCAGTTCTTC. It codes for CATSDFLTGGNEQFF.

The table lists this clonotype with many counts. This chain links TRBV4-1 with TRBJ2-3; 10 nucleotides match TRBD2. Germline trimming cut 0 bases from V and 5 bases from J; bases unmatched to any gene: 11. The CDR3 totals 18 residues. Germline V gene data show CDR1 as MGHRA and CDR2 as YSYEKL. CDR3: CASSQDEVAGGQKDTQYF. CDR3 in DNA: TGCGCCAGCAGCCAAGATGAGGTAGCGGGGGGCCAGAAAGATACGCAGTATTTT.

This clonotype has at least ten counts. This chain uses TRBV11-2 with TRBJ2-3; 7 bases line up with TRBD2. The germline V gene has CDR1 SGHAT and CDR2 FQNNGV. V lost 1 base and J lost 1; bases outside the gene matches: 2. The CDR3 extends over 15 amino acids. The CDR3 spells CASSLGAGRTDTQYF. In DNA form, the CDR3 reads TGTGCCAGCAGCTTAGGAGCGGGGCGCACAGATACGCAGTATTTT.

This clonotype occurred many times. The chain is built from TRBV7-2 and TRBJ2-7; D not certain. The CDR3 consists of 12 residues. CDR1 and CDR2 from the germline V gene are SGHTA and FQGNSA. With 1 base removed from V and 6 bases from J, the gap between germline ends came to 7 bases. The CDR3 protein is CASSLEGPEQYF. The CDR3 DNA reads TGTGCCAGCAGCTTAGAAGGGCCCGAGCAGTACTTC.

This clonotype appeared many times. In DNA form, the CDR3 reads TGTGCCACGGGGCTGAACACCGGGGAGCTGTTTTTT. It yields the protein CATGLNTGELFF. V is TRBV10-3 and J is TRBJ2-2; either TRBD1 or TRBD2 may fit D (5 bases each). Trimming removed 10 bases at V and 1 base at J, with 7 bases between. In germline, CDR1 is ENHRY, CDR2 SYGVKD. This CDR3 is built from 12 residues.

J is TRBJ1-1 and V is TRBV12-3 or TRBV12-4; D gene ambiguous. The CDR3 runs 15 residues. Trimming removed 6 bases from V and 6 bases from J, with 20 bases in between. CDR3 loop: CASRPNTASGAEAFF. DNA of the CDR3: TGTGCCAGCAGGCCGAACACGGCCTCTGGTGCTGAAGCTTTCTTT.

This chain joins TRBV12-3 or TRBV12-4 and TRBJ1-2; the D is unclear. The CDR3 spans 15 residues. The V end lost 0 bases, the J end lost 5 bases, and 13 bases lay between the germline ends. CDR3 sequence: CASSLAGEVRYGYTF. In DNA form, the CDR3 reads TGTGCCAGCAGTTTAGCCGGCGAGGTTCGGTATGGCTACACCTTC.

This clonotype was seen ten or more times. The chain recombines TRBV18 with TRBJ2-1; D is unresolved. The V and J ends lost 4 bases and 8 bases respectively, with 6 bases between them. Looked up from germline, CDR1 is KGHSH and CDR2 is LQKENI. CDR3 size: 11 residues. This chain's CDR3 is CASSQGDEQFF. The CDR3 DNA is TGTGCCAGCTCACAGGGCGATGAGCAGTTCTTC.

In its sample, this clonotype was seen many times. J is TRBJ1-5 and V is TRBV18; no clear D. Germline loops: CDR1 KGHSH, CDR2 LQKENI. The ends were cut back, 0 bases at V and 3 bases at J, with 12 bases in the middle. The CDR3 runs 16 residues. The CDR3 bases are TGTGCCAGCTCACCACCCGATCAGATTTACAATCAGCCCCAGCATTTT. This encodes CASSPPDQIYNQPQHF.

This clonotype came up a few times. The rearrangement uses TRBV5-1 and TRBJ2-5, with 8 positions matching TRBD2. V shed 0 bases and J 1 base; nucleotides not matched to a gene: 8. The CDR3 has 17 amino acids. In germline, CDR1 is SGHRS, CDR2 YFSETQ. The CDR3 nucleotides read TGCGCCAGCAGCTTGGCCGAAGCGGGGGCAACCCAAGAGACCCAGTACTTC. This codes for CASSLAEAGATQETQYF. The variable domain in full, completed from reference TRBV5-1 and TRBJ2-5, reads KAGVTQTPRYLIKTRGQQVTLSCSPISGHRSVSWYQQTPGQGLQFLFEYFSETQRNKGNFPGRFSGRQFSNSRSEMNVSTLELGDSALYLCASSLAEAGATQETQYFGPGTRLLVL.

This clonotype was found many times. The chain couples TRBV11-1 to TRBJ2-5, with D possibly being TRBD1 (5 bases). The CDR3 length is 12 residues. Trimming cost V 10 bases and J 5 bases, with 14 bases left between them. From germline, CDR1 is SGHAT and CDR2 FQDESV (reference sequence). This CDR3 reads CATGHSGETQYF. In DNA, the CDR3 is TGTGCCACCGGACACTCTGGGGAGACCCAGTACTTC.

This clonotype was detected once. The J gene is TRBJ2-1, the V gene TRBV2; D is ambiguous. Germline V lookup: CDR1 SNHLY, CDR2 FYNNEI. The CDR3 loop spans 12 amino acids. V was clipped by 6 bases and J by 2 bases, with 5 bases between them. The CDR3 region has the DNA TGTGCCAGCAGCGAAACCTACAATGAGCAGTTCTTC. The encoded protein is CASSETYNEQFF.

This chain connects TRBV6-5 to TRBJ2-3; 7 nucleotides agree with TRBD1. V shed 7 bases, J shed 2 bases, and the junction held 9 bases outside the gene matches. The CDR3 totals 15 residues. Germline CDR1 is MNHEY and CDR2 is SVGAGI. Written as DNA, the CDR3 is TGTGCCAGCACTCGGACAGGTTGGTCCACAGATACGCAGTATTTT. Encoded protein: CASTRTGWSTDTQYF.

This clonotype was seen a few times. The rearrangement links TRBV4-2 to TRBJ1-1, with 10 bases lining up with TRBD1. This CDR3 comprises 16 residues. Per the germline V gene, CDR1 is LGHNA and CDR2 is YNFKEQ. The ends lost 5 bases at V and 4 bases at J; junction bases unmatched: 10. The CDR3 nucleotides are TGTGCCAGCAGCTGGGAGGACAGGGGGGTCGGCACTGAAGCTTTCTTT. As protein: CASSWEDRGVGTEAFF.

In this sample, this clonotype turned up a few times. V usage is TRBV11-2 and J usage is TRBJ2-1, with D unresolved. The length of the CDR3 is 17 residues. Trimming removed 5 bases at V and 0 bases at J, with 17 bases between. Germline assignment: CDR1 SGHAT and CDR2 FQNNGV. CDR3 sequence reads: CASSNPVDGSSYNEQFF. The CDR3 region has the DNA TGTGCCAGCAGCAACCCGGTAGACGGTAGCTCCTACAATGAGCAGTTCTTC.

This clonotype was recorded at least ten times. The chain combines TRBV6-5 with TRBJ2-7; D perhaps matches TRBD1 (6 bases). V was pared by 6 bases and J by 2 bases, with 17 bases between. The CDR3 is 15 amino acids. The V gene's germline CDR1 is MNHEY and CDR2 SVGAGI. The CDR3 spells CASSHEFRTAYEQYF. For the CDR3, the DNA is TGTGCCAGCAGCCACGAATTCCGGACAGCCTACGAGCAGTACTTC.

This clonotype was seen at least ten times. The J gene is TRBJ1-5, the V gene TRBV3-1; TRBD1 matches at 9 bases. CDR1 and CDR2 from the germline V gene are LGHDT and YNNKEL (reference sequence). The CDR3 contains 15 residues. Unmatched junction bases numbered 10, after V lost 0 bases and J lost 13 bases. CDR3: CASSQDLVRDRAQHF. CDR3 DNA: TGTGCCAGCAGCCAAGACTTGGTTAGGGACAGGGCTCAGCATTTT.

The table lists this clonotype with many counts. The rearrangement joins TRBV3-1 to TRBJ1-1; D gene ambiguous. Trimming removed 0 bases at V and 3 bases at J, with 8 bases between. Germline V gene data show CDR1 as LGHDT and CDR2 as YNNKEL (reference sequence). This CDR3 spans 14 amino acids. The DNA for the CDR3 is TGTGCCAGCAGCCAAGAGGCCGGGTACACTGAAGCTTTCTTT. It codes for CASSQEAGYTEAFF.

There are many counts of this clonotype. The CDR3 spells CASSSQPKVAGAHQETQYF. The CDR3 nucleotides are TGTGCCAGCAGCTCGCAGCCTAAGGTAGCGGGGGCGCACCAAGAGACCCAGTACTTC. This rearrangement joins TRBV11-1 to TRBJ2-5; 9 nucleotides agree with TRBD2. The ends lost 4 bases at V and 0 bases at J; junction bases unmatched: 15. This CDR3 contains 19 residues. The germline gives CDR1 SGHAT, CDR2 FQDESV (reference sequence).

This chain joins TRBV21-1 and TRBJ1-6; TRBD1, the table's D call, was not compared with the DNA. TRBV21-1 is a known pseudogene. The CDR3 spans 15 residues. The CDR3 is CASNPQSSYNSPLHF. Here the CDR3 DNA reads TGTGCCAGCAACCCCCAAAGCTCCTATAATTCACCCCTCCACTTT.

Many counts were recorded for this clonotype. The chain couples TRBV24-1 to TRBJ2-2; either TRBD1 or TRBD2 may supply D (5 bases each). The germline V gene has CDR1 KGHDR and CDR2 SFDVKD. Trimming pared 7 bases from V and 1 base from J, leaving 12 bases between. This CDR3 is built from 15 residues. Here the CDR3 DNA reads TGTGCCACCAGGTGGACGGGGCAGAACACCGGGGAGCTGTTTTTT. Protein product: CATRWTGQNTGELFF.

The table lists this clonotype with a few counts. The chain carries TRBV6-5 and TRBJ1-1; a weak D match, TRBD1 (5 bases). CDR1 and CDR2 (germline): MNHEY, SVGAGI. The CDR3 extends over 15 amino acids. Trimming took off 0 bases at V and 3 bases at J, with 11 bases between the two ends. This CDR3 reads CASSYSSEGYTEAFF. DNA of the CDR3: TGTGCCAGCAGTTACTCGTCTGAGGGGTACACTGAAGCTTTCTTT.

This clonotype was picked up many times. This chain joins TRBV28 and TRBJ1-5; 7 bases are a match to TRBD1. With V trimmed by 6 bases and J by 1 base, 9 bases remained unmatched. Germline V CDR1 and CDR2: MDHEN, SYDVKM. This CDR3 is 16 amino acids long. DNA for the CDR3: TGTGCCAGCAGAAGTCGGACAGGTCTGAGCAATCAGCCCCAGCATTTT. Amino acids: CASRSRTGLSNQPQHF.